Listed here are 15 T cell receptor beta chains from one sample, sequenced in a study of CD8+ T cells in alopecia areata (dated by TCRdb to 2016 to 2019). Libraries were built with the immunoSEQ multiplex PCR assay. RNA was extracted from all samples and reverse transcribed into cDNA as template for TCR sequencing. Entries here come from immuneACCESS through TCRdb and include only in-frame sequences with V and J called. Some clones fail to appear in such tables; in the studies checked, an unresolved V gene covers under half of the shortfall, and the cause of the remainder is unknown. This sample gives about 200,000 clones in total; roughly 64% of them show up just once. The leading ten clones occupy 5.5% to 6% of the sample. Interpreted using the paper, the time point label stands for: 20 to 30 weeks on oral tofacitinib. The intended sense of this specimen's treatment or condition label: oral pan-JAK inhibitor, 5-10 mg twice daily.

This specimen was CD4+ T cells sorted from blood, taken at week 24, from a patient treated with tofacitinib. The receptors shown here come from a human donor with alopecia areata.

The chain employs TRBV7-9 and TRBJ2-4; D perhaps matches TRBD1 (6 bases). The CDR3 extends over 14 amino acids. Germline lookup yields CDR1 SEHNR and CDR2 FQNEAQ (reference sequence). V was clipped by 5 bases and J by 2 bases, with 10 bases between them. CDR3 coding DNA: TGTGCCAGCAGCCCGAGGGGGACCAAAAACATTCAGTACTTC. Amino acids: CASSPRGTKNIQYF.

This clone was detected only once. The J gene is TRBJ1-6, the V gene TRBV4-3; D gene ambiguous. Trimming took off 0 bases at V and 10 bases at J, with 16 bases between the two ends. The CDR3 has 16 residues. Germline V gene data show CDR1 as LGHNA and CDR2 as YSLEER. CDR3 residues: CASSQDLNAGGSPLHF. The CDR3 DNA sequence: TGCGCCAGCAGCCAAGATCTGAACGCCGGTGGGTCACCCCTCCACTTT.

CDR3 sequence reads: CASSDSSVGGYTF. CDR3 sequence (DNA): TGTGCCAGCAGTGACTCATCGGTCGGGGGCTACACCTTC. The chain couples TRBV6-4 to TRBJ1-2; no reliable D call. There are 13 residues in the CDR3. The V end was cut by 0 bases, the J end by 8 bases, with 10 bases between. Germline assignment: CDR1 MRHNA and CDR2 SNTAGT.

The sample holds a few counts of this clone. J is TRBJ2-3 and V is TRBV2; D is perhaps TRBD2 (7 bases). V dropped 11 bases and J dropped 4 bases, with 13 bases sitting between them. CDR1 and CDR2 from the germline V gene are SNHLY and FYNNEI. This CDR3 is 12 amino acids long. The chain's CDR3 is CAGGGEADTQYF. CDR3 DNA: TGTGCCGGAGGGGGGGAGGCAGATACGCAGTATTTT.

This chain links TRBV19 with TRBJ1-6; TRBD1 might be the D (5 bases). CDR3 length equals 13 residues. Trimming left V 4 bases short and J 7 bases short, with 8 bases between. Germline V gives CDR1 LNHDA, CDR2 SQIVND (reference sequence). CDR3 nucleotide sequence: TGTGCCAGTAGTAACAGGATAAATTCACCCCTCCACTTT. It yields the protein CASSNRINSPLHF.

V usage is TRBV18 and J usage is TRBJ1-2; 10 bases are a match to TRBD1. The germline gives CDR1 KGHSH, CDR2 LQKENI. CDR3 size: 16 residues. Trimming took 0 bases from V and 6 from J; bases not matched to a gene: 7. The CDR3 loop reads CASSPPFRDRGDGYTF. The CDR3 region has the DNA TGTGCCAGCTCACCACCGTTTCGGGACAGGGGAGATGGCTACACCTTC. The full variable domain, completed using reference TRBV18 and TRBJ1-2, is NAGVMQNPRHLVRRRGQEARLRCSPMKGHSHVYWYRQLPEEGLKFMVYLQKENIIDESGMPKERFSAEFPKEGPSILRIQQVVRGDSAAYFCASSPPFRDRGDGYTFGSGTRLTVV.

There are a few counts of this clone. The chain uses TRBV5-4 and TRBJ2-1; TRBD2 agrees at 9 bases. Germline-derived CDR1 and CDR2 are SGHNT and YYREEE (reference sequence). With V trimmed by 0 bases and J by 8 bases, 12 bases remained unmatched. The CDR3 contains 17 residues. CDR3 DNA sequence: TGTGCCAGCAGCTTGGGTCTCACGCGGGGGGGTTCCCATGAGCAGTTCTTC. This translates into CASSLGLTRGGSHEQFF.

Note on this clone: The same CDR3 is also encoded by other DNA sequences in this sample. The J gene is TRBJ1-5, the V gene TRBV5-1; possibly TRBD1 for D (5 bases). The germline V gene has CDR1 SGHRS and CDR2 YFSETQ. The CDR3 totals 15 residues. With 0 bases removed from V and 5 bases from J, the gap between germline ends came to 12 bases. CDR3 DNA sequence: TGCGCCAGCAGCTTGGAGGGGACCGGAGATCAGCCCCAGCATTTT. This translates into CASSLEGTGDQPQHF.

V gene TRBV18 combines with J gene TRBJ2-5; no firm D call. The CDR3 has 15 amino acids. The V gene lost 6 bases and the J gene lost 2 bases, with 16 bases spanning the gap. Per the germline V gene, CDR1 is KGHSH and CDR2 is LQKENI. CDR3 coding DNA: TGTGCCAGCTCCCGGGCAACTAATCATCAAGAGACCCAGTACTTC. Its translation is CASSRATNHQETQYF.

V usage is TRBV5-1 and J usage is TRBJ2-3; no clear D. The V gene's germline CDR1 is SGHRS and CDR2 YFSETQ. CDR3 length equals 17 residues. Trimming pared 0 bases from V and 2 bases from J, leaving 16 bases between. CDR3 protein: CASSLEVSYLVTDTQYF. The CDR3 DNA is TGCGCCAGCAGCTTGGAGGTTAGCTACCTCGTCACAGATACGCAGTATTTT. Full variable domain (remainder filled in from reference TRBV5-1 and TRBJ2-3): KAGVTQTPRYLIKTRGQQVTLSCSPISGHRSVSWYQQTPGQGLQFLFEYFSETQRNKGNFPGRFSGRQFSNSRSEMNVSTLELGDSALYLCASSLEVSYLVTDTQYFGPGTRLTVL.

V and J are TRBV7-2 and TRBJ2-1; 7 nucleotides align to TRBD1. J lost 10 bases, V lost 5 bases, and 8 bases had no gene match. The CDR3 length is 13 residues. The V gene's germline CDR1 is SGHTA and CDR2 FQGNSA. The DNA for the CDR3 is TGTGCCAGCAGCGTACTCCGGGACAGCGAGCAGTTCTTC. Amino acids: CASSVLRDSEQFF. Filled out from reference TRBV7-2 and TRBJ2-1, the complete variable domain reads GAGVSQSPSNKVTEKGKDVELRCDPISGHTALYWYRQSLGQGLEFLIYFQGNSAPDKSGLPSDRFSAERTGGSVSTLTIQRTQQEDSAVYLCASSVLRDSEQFFGPGTRLTVL.

The CDR3 nucleotides read TGCAGCGTCTTGAGGACCGGGACGGAGGCTTATGGCTACACCTTC. Its translation: CSVLRTGTEAYGYTF. The genes are TRBV29-1 and TRBJ1-2, with D perhaps matching TRBD1 (5 bases). V was pared by 6 bases and J by 5 bases, with 22 bases between. The CDR3 runs to 15 residues. Germline V CDR1 and CDR2: SQVTM, ANQGSEA. Full variable domain (remainder filled in from reference TRBV29-1 and TRBJ1-2): SAVISQKPSRDICQRGTSLTIQCQVDSQVTMMFWYRQQPGQSLTLIATANQGSEATYESGFVIDKFPISRPNLTFSTLTVSNMSPEDSSIYLCSVLRTGTEAYGYTFGSGTRLTVV.

This rearrangement joins TRBV5-1 to TRBJ1-1; D is perhaps TRBD1 (5 bases). The V gene's germline CDR1 is SGHRS and CDR2 YFSETQ. The CDR3 length is 16 residues. V lost 1 base and J 5 bases, leaving 18 bases between the germline ends. This chain's CDR3 is CASSLSVRGGTTEAFF. DNA of the CDR3: TGCGCCAGCAGCTTGAGCGTTAGGGGAGGAACGACTGAAGCTTTCTTT.

The rearrangement joins TRBV25-1 to TRBJ2-3; possible D gene TRBD2, 6 bases. Trimming pared 7 bases from V and 0 bases from J, leaving 11 bases between. The V gene's germline CDR1 is MGHDK and CDR2 SYGVNS. The CDR3 is 14 residues long. This chain's CDR3 is CASNRGASTDTQYF. Here the CDR3 DNA reads TGTGCCAGCAACCGCGGGGCGAGCACAGATACGCAGTATTTT. The full variable domain, rest sourced from reference TRBV25-1 and TRBJ2-3, is EADIYQTPRYLVIGTGKKITLECSQTMGHDKMYWYQQDPGMELHLIHYSYGVNSTEKGDLSSESTVSRIRTEHFPLTLESARPSHTSQYLCASNRGASTDTQYFGPGTRLTVL.

This rearrangement joins TRBV14 to TRBJ1-5; D remains ambiguous. Trimming left V 4 bases short and J 0 bases short, with 7 bases between. CDR1 and CDR2 from the germline V gene are SGHDN and FVKESK. The CDR3 is 14 amino acids. Here the CDR3 reads CASSRSGSNQPQHF. CDR3 in DNA: TGTGCCAGCAGCCGATCAGGTAGCAATCAGCCCCAGCATTTT. Complete variable domain (other parts from reference TRBV14 and TRBJ1-5): EAGVTQFPSHSVIEKGQTVTLRCDPISGHDNLYWYRRVMGKEIKFLLHFVKESKQDESGMPNNRFLAERTGGTYSTLKVQPAELEDSGVYFCASSRSGSNQPQHFGDGTRLSIL.